This is a list of T cell receptor beta chains from one sample in a study of blood T cell repertoires in COVID-19. The method was immunoSEQ multiplex PCR; TCRdb's version includes in-frame clones alone and lacks a portion of them. The repertoire holds some 96,000 clones, with more than 85% as singletons. The specimen was peripheral blood. Receptors were obtained from a young man in a cohort sampled during active COVID-19. Both conserved end residues are part of each CDR3. The size of a clone is reported for some rows only, either as once, few or many, or as a class for expanded clones.

cdr3_length	j_call	v_call	clone_size	cdr3_aa
14	TRBJ1-2	TRBV27	-	CASSWDRGGEGYTF
16	TRBJ1-3	TRBV19	-	CASSIRDRSSGNTIYF
13	TRBJ2-2	TRBV6-4	-	CASSVADTGELFF
15	TRBJ2-3	TRBV7-3	once	CASSPQGFSGDTQYF
15	TRBJ2-1	TRBV9	-	CASSLAGNSYNEQFF
16	TRBJ1-3	TRBV28	few	CASSVSRGPTGNTIYF
16	TRBJ1-5	TRBV30	-	CAWSVRVGTGDQPQHF
14	TRBJ2-3	TRBV30	-	CAWNNRAGTDTQYF
15	TRBJ1-5	TRBV6-6	-	CASSYSSGDNQPQHF
15	TRBJ1-3	TRBV5-1	-	CASSLGHLAGNTIYF
14	TRBJ1-4	TRBV7-2	once	CASSLDRTNEKLFF
15	TRBJ2-5	TRBV7-8	once	CASSLGGLASETQYF
15	TRBJ1-2	TRBV5-6	-	CASSPRYGRLDGYTF
14	TRBJ2-2	TRBV21-1	-	CASSKPCRTGELFF
13	TRBJ1-1	TRBV7-9	-	CASGQPLGAEAFF
18	TRBJ1-2	TRBV28	-	CASSPITPGGPNLYGYTF
16	TRBJ2-7	TRBV4-3	-	CASSQATDIASYEQYF
15	TRBJ1-5	TRBV5-4	-	CASSSGGAGNQPQHF
14	TRBJ2-7	TRBV19	-	CASSIRDSSYEQYF
15	TRBJ2-5	TRBV7-2	-	CASSLRQGGLETQYF
14	TRBJ1-6	TRBV3-1/TRBV3-2	-	CASSHASGVSPLHF
15	TRBJ1-4	TRBV3-1/TRBV3-2	-	CASSQQRKGHEKLFF
15	TRBJ1-2	TRBV6-5	-	CASSYNSQVSYGYTF
15	TRBJ2-1	TRBV9	-	CASSISRLAGNEQFF
14	TRBJ2-7	TRBV5-1	-	CASSFLAGGYEQYF
15	TRBJ1-5	TRBV28	-	CASSRDRGLGQPQHF
13	TRBJ1-2	TRBV25-1	-	CASSKSRDYGYTF